A selection of T cell receptor beta chains follows, all from one sample in a study of blood T cell repertoires in COVID-19. Clones were sequenced by immunoSEQ multiplex PCR, and TCRdb holds only the in-frame ones, with some missing. The sample has over 400,000 clones, 85% to 90% seen once. Sequences were obtained from peripheral blood. Receptors originate from a woman aged 50 to 60 with COVID-19, enrolled during active disease. Both conserved end residues are part of each CDR3. A D gene is named only where the DNA matches it firmly. Size is stated for part of the rows, as once, few or many counts, or as a class when the clone is expanded.

D gene	V gene	CDR3 length	clone size	J gene	CDR3 DNA	CDR3 protein
TRBD1	TRBV5-1	16	-	TRBJ1-1	TGCGCCAGCAGCTGGGGACAGGGGGCTTTGGGCACTGAAGCTTTCTTT	CASSWGQGALGTEAFF
TRBD1	TRBV20-1	10	-	TRBJ1-1	TGCAGCACGGGACAGCGTGAAGCTTTCTTT	CSTGQREAFF
-	TRBV11-3	14	-	TRBJ2-4	TGTGCCAGCAGCTTAGTTCCTTGCAAAAACATTCAGTACTTC	CASSLVPCKNIQYF
-	TRBV12-3/TRBV12-4	13	-	TRBJ1-3	TGTGCCAGCAGCGCGGGGGCCAGAAACACCATATATTTT	CASSAGARNTIYF
-	TRBV2	14	-	TRBJ2-3	TGTGCCAGCAGTGAACTGACTAGTGCAGATACGCAGTATTTT	CASSELTSADTQYF
-	TRBV6-5	16	once	TRBJ2-7	TGTGCCAGCAGTTACACCTCCGGGACACACTCCTACGAGCAGTACTTC	CASSYTSGTHSYEQYF
TRBD1	TRBV9	14	few	TRBJ1-2	TGTGCCAGCAGCGCAAGAGGGACAGGGGGGGGCTACACCTTC	CASSARGTGGGYTF
TRBD1	TRBV24-1	16	-	TRBJ1-3	TGTGCCACCAGTGATTCACAGGGGGGAGCTGGAAACACCATATATTTT	CATSDSQGGAGNTIYF
-	TRBV7-2	15	-	TRBJ2-7	TGTGCCAGCAGCTTAAGAGGGGAGGTAACCTACGAGCAGTACTTC	CASSLRGEVTYEQYF
-	TRBV12-3/TRBV12-4	12	-	TRBJ1-1	TGTGCCAGCAGGCCACAGGGAAATGAAGCTTTCTTT	CASRPQGNEAFF
TRBD2	TRBV19	14	-	TRBJ2-3	TGTGCCAGTAAAGACGGGGGGGCTCGGGATACGCAGTATTTT	CASKDGGARDTQYF
-	TRBV7-2	16	-	TRBJ2-3	TGTGCCAGCAGCTTAGCGATCTCCAGGCCCGGAAATACGCAGTATTTT	CASSLAISRPGNTQYF
-	TRBV9	14	-	TRBJ1-2	TGTGCCAGCAGCCCAGGGGTCGGTCCTCATGGCTACACCTTC	CASSPGVGPHGYTF
TRBD1	TRBV30	14	-	TRBJ1-5	TGTGCCTGGAGTGTACTACAGGGGCATCAGCCCCAGCATTTT	CAWSVLQGHQPQHF
TRBD1	TRBV7-9	16	-	TRBJ2-2	TGTGCCAGCAGCTTAGTACCAGGGGGGAACACCGGGGAGCTGTTTTTT	CASSLVPGGNTGELFF
TRBD1	TRBV20-1	16	-	TRBJ1-1	TGCAGTGCTAGTGATTTTTTGGACAGGCTGAACACTGAAGCTTTCTTT	CSASDFLDRLNTEAFF
TRBD1	TRBV10-3	16	-	TRBJ2-7	TGTGCCATTAGGCCCGGCACCGGGACAGGGATTAACGAGCAGTACTTC	CAIRPGTGTGINEQYF
-	TRBV3-1/TRBV3-2	16	-	TRBJ2-3	TGTGCCAGCAGCCAAGGACAGGGACTGAGCACAGATACGCAGTATTTT	CASSQGQGLSTDTQYF
TRBD1	TRBV6-5	15	once	TRBJ1-5	TGTGCCAGCAGCCTCGACAGGGAATCATACCAGCCCCAGCATTTT	CASSLDRESYQPQHF
-	TRBV25-1	15	-	TRBJ2-1	TGTGCCAGCAGTGAAGAGGGGGGGGGATACAATGAGCAGTTCTTC	CASSEEGGGYNEQFF
-	TRBV2	14	-	TRBJ1-5	TGTGCCAGCAGGGGAGATCTTAGCAATCAGCCCCAGCATTTT	CASRGDLSNQPQHF
TRBD1	TRBV7-2	14	-	TRBJ1-6	TGTGCCAGCAGCTTAGGGGACAGTGGTTCACCCCTCCACTTT	CASSLGDSGSPLHF
-	TRBV5-3	19	-	TRBJ2-7	TGTGCCAGAAGCTTGGCCTTTTTACCTCCGTTCTGCGACATTTCCGAGCAGTACTTC	CARSLAFLPPFCDISEQYF
-	TRBV10-2	13	few	TRBJ1-1	TGCGCCACCGCAACAGGAGACCTCACTGAAGCTTTCTTT	CATATGDLTEAFF
-	TRBV2	15	-	TRBJ1-1	TGTGCCAGCAGGGTTAGAACAGGGATCCCCACTGAAGCTTTCTTT	CASRVRTGIPTEAFF
-	TRBV29-1	16	-	TRBJ1-2	TGCAGCGTTGAAATCCCCACGTCCGTTTCGGTCTATGGCTACACCTTC	CSVEIPTSVSVYGYTF
TRBD1	TRBV4-1	15	-	TRBJ2-3	TGCGCCAGCACCCCTCACAGGGGGCGAGCAGATACGCAGTATTTT	CASTPHRGRADTQYF
-	TRBV5-5	15	-	TRBJ1-1	TGTGCCAGCAGCTTGGATGCAGGGTTTCGCGCTGAAGCTTTCTTT	CASSLDAGFRAEAFF
-	TRBV6-1	17	-	TRBJ1-6	TGTGCCAGCAGTGGAGTATTACGGGGGGATTATAATTCACCCCTCCACTTT	CASSGVLRGDYNSPLHF
TRBD1	TRBV5-1	14	-	TRBJ1-2	TGCGCCAGCAGGCGGACAGGTGCCCGAGGTGGCTACACCTTC	CASRRTGARGGYTF
-	TRBV5-1	15	-	TRBJ1-2	TGCGCCAGCAGCTTGGATACAGGGTCCAACTATGGCTACACCTTC	CASSLDTGSNYGYTF
-	TRBV10-1	13	-	TRBJ2-2	TGCGCCAGCAGCAGGACTAACACCGGGGAGCTGTTTTTT	CASSRTNTGELFF
-	TRBV27	14	-	TRBJ2-3	TGTGCCAGCACCTTGATGGCCCCCGGGGATACGCAGTATTTT	CASTLMAPGDTQYF
TRBD1	TRBV5-6	15	-	TRBJ1-1	TGTGCCAGCAGCCGGCCCACAGGGGAATACACTGAAGCTTTCTTT	CASSRPTGEYTEAFF
-	TRBV12-3/TRBV12-4	13	-	TRBJ1-1	TGTGCCAGCAGCCTGCGGGGCGGCACTGAAGCTTTCTTT	CASSLRGGTEAFF
TRBD2	TRBV12-3/TRBV12-4	13	-	TRBJ2-5	TGTGCCAGCAGTCCTAGCGGGGGAGAGACCCAGTACTTC	CASSPSGGETQYF
-	TRBV28	17	-	TRBJ1-2	TGTGCCAGCAGTTTGGAGGGTGGTTCGTCCCCTTTCTATGGCTACACCTTC	CASSLEGGSSPFYGYTF
TRBD1	TRBV19	15	-	TRBJ1-1	TGTGCCAGTACCCCCACTACAGGGGGGAACACTGAAGCTTTCTTT	CASTPTTGGNTEAFF
-	TRBV5-1	17	-	TRBJ2-6	TGCGCCAGCAGCCGCCGGACTGAAAGCTCTGGGGCCAACGTCCTGACTTTC	CASSRRTESSGANVLTF
-	TRBV29-1	12	-	TRBJ1-1	TGCAGCGTAACAGGGACGGCGACTGAAGCTTTCTTT	CSVTGTATEAFF
-	TRBV4-1	15	-	TRBJ1-2	TGCGCCAGCAGCCAAGATCCCCAGGTTAACTATGGCTACACCTTC	CASSQDPQVNYGYTF
-	TRBV2	15	few	TRBJ1-2	TGTGCCAGCAGTGAAGATCGAGGAGACTTATGGGGCTACACCTTC	CASSEDRGDLWGYTF